The clone carrying this T cell receptor beta chain showed up many times. Unique molecular identifiers were used to barcode this TCRbeta library. TCRdb fed the PCR reads into MiXCR, producing one record per CDR3 protein. This table holds around 93,000 distinct CDR3 sequences, approximately 8.4% found once. This specimen belongs to a study of T-cell reconstitution after alpha-beta-depleted transplantation in children. The germline V gene encodes CDR1 SGHTA and CDR2 FQGNSA. The V end was cut by 3 bases, the J end by 3 bases, with 17 bases between. The CDR3 loop spans 16 amino acids. The sequencing here drew on PBMCs from the stem cell graft donor, taken from the stem cell graft. This TCR was recovered from a human donor who donated a stem cell graft to a child with congenital amegakaryocytic thrombocytopenia. The chain joins TRBV7-2 to TRBJ1-2; possible D gene TRBD1, 5 bases. CDR3 region: CASSFYGSGTDYGYTF. In DNA, the CDR3 is TGTGCCAGCAGCTTTTACGGGTCCGGGACCGACTATGGCTACACCTTC.